The 24 T cell receptor beta chains presented below share a single source sample, sequenced in a study of Ad26.COV2.S vaccination and SARS-CoV-2 variants. Treatment noted: approximately 18 received Ad26.COV2.S at low or high dose, single or two shots; 5 received placebo; per-sample allocation not given. Sampling happened 63 days after the first vaccine or placebo injection. The table came from immunoSEQ multiplex PCR; TCRdb's copy has only in-frame clones and leaves some out. The data show 300,000 to 400,000 clones, approximately 84% seen once. This sample comprised peripheral blood, obtained in a trial of Ad26.COV2.S vaccine versus placebo. These receptors all come from a person aged 18-65 years who received the Ad26.COV2.S COVID-19 vaccine or a placebo.

The J gene is TRBJ1-4, the V gene TRBV11-2; D remains ambiguous. Per the germline V gene, CDR1 is SGHAT and CDR2 is FQNNGV. V was cut by 4 bases and J by 7 bases, with 10 bases left in between. This CDR3 has 13 amino acids. DNA for the CDR3: TGTGCCAGCAGCTCCCGGCCCTCTGAAAAACTGTTTTTT. Its translation: CASSSRPSEKLFF.

The gene calls are TRBV18 and TRBJ2-2; D uncertain. V was pared by 3 bases and J by 2 bases, with 13 bases between. Germline V gene lookup returns CDR1 KGHSH and CDR2 LQKENI. The CDR3 consists of 16 residues. The CDR3 loop is CASSPQWSSNTGELFF. The CDR3 nucleotides read TGTGCCAGCTCACCTCAGTGGAGCAGCAACACCGGGGAGCTGTTTTTT.

The J gene is TRBJ2-1, the V gene TRBV5-6; D might be TRBD1 (6 bases). Germline CDR1 and CDR2: SGHDT and YYEEEE. There are 15 residues in the CDR3. Trimming took off 1 base at V and 8 bases at J, with 16 bases between the two ends. The CDR3 protein is CASSLTGPHGDEQFF. In nucleotides, the CDR3 is TGTGCCAGCAGCTTGACAGGGCCTCACGGGGATGAGCAGTTCTTC.

This clone occurred once. V usage is TRBV4-3 and J usage is TRBJ1-3; D may be TRBD1 (5 bases). Germline V gene lookup returns CDR1 LGHNA and CDR2 YSLEER. This CDR3 region has 15 residues. V lost 6 bases, J lost 0 bases, and 12 bases lay in between. The DNA of the CDR3 is TGCGCCAGCAGGGAAGCGGGGGGCTCTGGAAACACCATATATTTT. Translation gives CASREAGGSGNTIYF.

In DNA form, the CDR3 reads TGTGCCAGCAGCGTGGGAGACCCCTACGAGCAGTACTTC. The encoded protein is CASSVGDPYEQYF. V is TRBV11-2 and J is TRBJ2-7, with D maybe TRBD2 (5 bases). Germline assignment: CDR1 SGHAT and CDR2 FQNNGV. This CDR3 has 13 amino acids. V lost 5 bases and J lost 2, with 10 bases in between.

V and J are TRBV10-2 and TRBJ2-2; D may match TRBD1 or TRBD2 (6 bases each). There are 13 residues in the CDR3. Germline V CDR1 and CDR2: WSHSY, SAAADI. V gave up 6 bases and J gave up 7 bases, with 12 bases separating them. For the CDR3, the DNA is TGCGCCAGCAGGGGGGGCGATCACGGGGAGCTGTTTTTT. It specifies CASRGGDHGELFF.

V is TRBV5-1 and J is TRBJ1-2, with D unclear. The CDR3 consists of 12 residues. CDR1 SGHRS and CDR2 YFSETQ come from the germline V gene. Trimming pared 0 bases from V and 6 bases from J, leaving 6 bases between. CDR3 sequence: CASSLDGNGYTF. CDR3 coding DNA: TGCGCCAGCAGCTTGGATGGTAATGGCTACACCTTC.

This clone was counted once. The chain is built from TRBV19 and TRBJ2-4; maybe TRBD1 (5 bases). This CDR3 contains 12 residues. The germline V and J ends were trimmed by 9 bases and 5 bases, with 11 bases remaining between them. Germline loops: CDR1 LNHDA, CDR2 SQIVND (reference sequence). The CDR3 sequence is CASRDIQNIQYF. The CDR3 DNA follows: TGTGCCAGCAGGGATATCCAAAACATTCAGTACTTC.

The DNA for the CDR3 is TGTGCCACCAGCAGAGATGGCCTAGCGGGATATTCCTACAATGAGCAGTTCTTC. The encoded protein is CATSRDGLAGYSYNEQFF. This sequence joins TRBV15 and TRBJ2-1, with 9 bases lining up with TRBD2. Trimming took 0 bases from V and 1 from J; bases not matched to a gene: 7. CDR1 and CDR2 from the germline V gene are LNHNV and YYDKDF (reference sequence). The CDR3 spans 18 residues.

The chain joins TRBV18 to TRBJ2-4; no firm D call. V was trimmed by 2 bases and J by 5 bases, leaving 7 bases between them. CDR1 is KGHSH, CDR2 LQKENI, per germline. This CDR3 is built from 13 residues. Written as DNA, the CDR3 is TGTGCCAGCTCACCAAATACAGAAAACATTCAGTACTTC. It yields the protein CASSPNTENIQYF.

The J gene is TRBJ2-2, the V gene TRBV28; possibly TRBD1 or TRBD2 for D (5 bases each). V was trimmed by 8 bases and J by 4 bases, leaving 20 bases between them. The length of the CDR3 is 16 residues. Germline V gene lookup returns CDR1 MDHEN and CDR2 SYDVKM. This chain's CDR3 is CASAFEGFRVTGELFF. In nucleotides, the CDR3 is TGTGCCAGCGCATTTGAGGGGTTTAGGGTCACCGGGGAGCTGTTTTTT.

V and J are TRBV2 and TRBJ2-5, with 7 bases aligning to TRBD1. Unmatched junction bases numbered 4, after V lost 4 bases and J lost 5 bases. CDR1 is SNHLY, CDR2 FYNNEI, per germline. The CDR3 sequence is 13 residues long. CDR3 protein: CASSARGQETQYF. The CDR3 DNA sequence: TGTGCCAGCAGTGCCAGGGGACAGGAGACCCAGTACTTC.

This rearrangement joins TRBV7-9 to TRBJ2-1; D is undetermined. Germline CDR1 SEHNR, CDR2 FQNEAQ (reference sequence). The CDR3 loop spans 16 amino acids. The V gene lost 0 bases and the J gene lost 2 bases, with 11 bases spanning the gap. This CDR3 is CASSLALGRAYNEQFF. The CDR3 coding sequence is TGTGCCAGCAGCTTAGCCCTAGGACGGGCCTACAATGAGCAGTTCTTC.

The chain couples TRBV5-4 to TRBJ2-7; D possibly corresponds to TRBD2 (5 bases). The ends were cut back, 4 bases at V and 0 bases at J, with 11 bases in the middle. The length of the CDR3 is 14 residues. Per the germline V gene, CDR1 is SGHNT and CDR2 is YYREEE (reference sequence). The CDR3 DNA sequence: TGTGCCAGCAGCGCCGGACTGAACTCCTACGAGCAGTACTTC. Translation: CASSAGLNSYEQYF. The full variable domain, in which reference TRBV5-4 and TRBJ2-7 provide the parts outside the CDR3, is ETGVTQSPTHLIKTRGQQVTLRCSSQSGHNTVSWYQQALGQGPQFIFQYYREEENGRGNFPPRFSGLQFPNYSSELNVNALELDDSALYLCASSAGLNSYEQYFGPGTRLTVT.

The chain is built from TRBV7-9 and TRBJ2-4, with a tentative D call TRBD2 (6 bases). This CDR3 is 15 amino acids long. V was pared by 2 bases and J by 3 bases, with 11 bases between. Per the germline V gene, CDR1 is SEHNR and CDR2 is FQNEAQ (reference sequence). The CDR3 bases are TGTGCCAGCAGCTTAAATTGGGGGGTCAAAAACATTCAGTACTTC. Its translation is CASSLNWGVKNIQYF.

This chain uses TRBV29-1 with TRBJ2-5; the match to TRBD1 covers 7 bases. The CDR3 spans 12 residues. CDR1 and CDR2 (germline): SQVTM, ANQGSEA. J gave up 5 bases and V 8 bases, and 8 bases lay outside the gene matches. CDR3 sequence (DNA): TGCAGCACCACCCACAGGGGTGAGACCCAGTACTTC. Its translation is CSTTHRGETQYF.

The CDR3, as DNA: TGTGCCAGCAGCCCGACAGGCCAAGCGGGGGAGACCCAGTACTTC. This translates into CASSPTGQAGETQYF. J is TRBJ2-5 and V is TRBV13; D perhaps matches TRBD2 (7 bases). Between the trimmed V and J ends, which lost 5 bases and 5 bases, there was a span of 18 bases. This CDR3 comprises 15 residues. From germline, CDR1 is PRHDT and CDR2 FYEKMQ (reference sequence).

This chain uses TRBV29-1 with TRBJ1-1, with TRBD1 as a possible D gene (6 bases). Between the trimmed V and J ends, which lost 7 bases and 4 bases, there was a span of 19 bases. CDR3 length: 14 amino acids. Germline CDR1 reads SQVTM; CDR2 reads ANQGSEA. The CDR3: CSAQMGGQGTEAFF. CDR3 nucleotide sequence: TGCAGCGCCCAGATGGGGGGGCAAGGCACTGAAGCTTTCTTT.

This clone was detected only a few times. The DNA for the CDR3 is TGCGCCAGCAGCTCGGAACAGAGGACTAGCGGTACAGACGAGCAGTACTTC. It codes for CASSSEQRTSGTDEQYF. The chain has TRBV5-1 and TRBJ2-7; 10 nucleotides agree with TRBD2. The CDR3 has 17 amino acids. After removal of 3 bases from V and 5 bases from J, the junction contained 14 bases not matched to a gene. CDR1 is SGHRS, CDR2 YFSETQ, per germline.

The chain couples TRBV6-5 to TRBJ2-3; D may correspond to TRBD1 or TRBD2 (6 bases each). V shed 3 bases and J shed 7 bases, with 20 bases lying between them. CDR1 is MNHEY and CDR2 is SVGAGI in the germline V gene. The CDR3 extends over 16 amino acids. The CDR3 coding sequence is TGTGCCAGCAGTTATGGGGGGCGGGGCGACCGGAATACGCAGTATTTT. This gives the protein CASSYGGRGDRNTQYF.

The V gene is TRBV7-2, the J gene TRBJ2-3; a weak D match, TRBD1 (6 bases). Trimming removed 3 bases from V and 4 bases from J, with 14 bases in between. The CDR3 consists of 15 residues. CDR1 and CDR2 from the germline V gene are SGHTA and FQGNSA. CDR3 amino acids: CASSLSGHISDTQYF. DNA of the CDR3: TGTGCCAGCAGCTTGTCGGGACACATCTCAGATACGCAGTATTTT.

The gene calls are TRBV27 and TRBJ1-1; 7 bases are shared with TRBD1. The CDR3 is 13 residues long. In germline, CDR1 is MNHEY, CDR2 SMNVEV (reference sequence). V trimming: 6 bases; J trimming: 4 bases; junction bases outside the gene matches: 5. CDR3 in amino acids: CASRFNRGTEAFF. Here the CDR3 DNA reads TGTGCCAGCAGGTTCAACAGGGGCACTGAAGCTTTCTTT.

The chain combines TRBV29-1 with TRBJ2-1; 14 positions agree with TRBD2. The J segment lost 8 bases and the V segment lost 0 bases, leaving 9 bases of the junction unmatched. The germline CDR1 and CDR2 sequences are SQVTM and ANQGSEA. CDR3 length: 17 amino acids. The CDR3 coding sequence is TGCAGCGTTGAAGACCTAGGGACTAGCGGGAGTTACGATGAGCAGTTCTTC. Encoded protein: CSVEDLGTSGSYDEQFF.

This chain links TRBV13 with TRBJ2-5, with 11 bases aligning to TRBD2. This CDR3 has 16 amino acids. Losses at the gene ends were 5 bases for V and 2 bases for J; bases not matched to a gene: 7. Germline V gives CDR1 PRHDT, CDR2 FYEKMQ (reference sequence). Here the CDR3 DNA reads TGTGCCAGCAGCCCCAGACTAGCGGGGTTACAAGAGACCCAGTACTTC. It codes for CASSPRLAGLQETQYF.